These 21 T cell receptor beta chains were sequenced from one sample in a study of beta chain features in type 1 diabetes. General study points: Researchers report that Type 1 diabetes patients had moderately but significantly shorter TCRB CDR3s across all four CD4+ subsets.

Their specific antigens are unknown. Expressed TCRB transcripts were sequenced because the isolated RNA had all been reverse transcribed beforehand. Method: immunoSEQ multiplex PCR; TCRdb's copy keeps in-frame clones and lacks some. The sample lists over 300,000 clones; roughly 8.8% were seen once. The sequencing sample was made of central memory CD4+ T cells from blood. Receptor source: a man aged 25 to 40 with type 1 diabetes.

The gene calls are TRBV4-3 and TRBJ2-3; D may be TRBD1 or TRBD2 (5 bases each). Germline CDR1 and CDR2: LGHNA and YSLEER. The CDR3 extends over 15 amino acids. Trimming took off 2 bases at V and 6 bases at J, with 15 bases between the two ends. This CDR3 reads CASSQRPGLPDTQYF. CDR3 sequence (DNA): TGCGCCAGCAGCCAAAGACCGGGGCTCCCGGATACGCAGTATTTT.

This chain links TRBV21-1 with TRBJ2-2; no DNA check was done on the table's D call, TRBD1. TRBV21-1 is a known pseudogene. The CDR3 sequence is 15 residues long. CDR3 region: CASSWTATNTGELFF. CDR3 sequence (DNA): TGTGCCAGCAGCTGGACAGCTACGAACACCGGGGAGCTGTTTTTT.

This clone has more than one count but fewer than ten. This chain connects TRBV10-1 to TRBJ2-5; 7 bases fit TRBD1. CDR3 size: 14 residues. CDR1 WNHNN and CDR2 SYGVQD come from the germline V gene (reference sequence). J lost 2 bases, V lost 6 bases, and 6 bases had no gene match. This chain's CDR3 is CASSRDSPQETQYF. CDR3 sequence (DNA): TGCGCCAGCAGCAGGGACAGTCCTCAAGAGACCCAGTACTTC.

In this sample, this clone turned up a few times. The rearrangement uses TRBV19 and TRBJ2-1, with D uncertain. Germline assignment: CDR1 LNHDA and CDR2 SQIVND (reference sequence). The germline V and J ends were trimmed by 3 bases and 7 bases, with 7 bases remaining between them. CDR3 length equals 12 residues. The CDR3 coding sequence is TGTGCCAGTAGTATGAAGAGGAATGAGCAGTTCTTC. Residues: CASSMKRNEQFF.

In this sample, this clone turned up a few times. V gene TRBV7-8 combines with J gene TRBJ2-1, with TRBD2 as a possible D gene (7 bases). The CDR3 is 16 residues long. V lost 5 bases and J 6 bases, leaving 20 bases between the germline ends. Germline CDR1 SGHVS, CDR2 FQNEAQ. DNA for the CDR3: TGTGCCAGCAGCCCCTTAGCGTGGGGGGGCGGCAATGAGCAGTTCTTC. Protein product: CASSPLAWGGGNEQFF.

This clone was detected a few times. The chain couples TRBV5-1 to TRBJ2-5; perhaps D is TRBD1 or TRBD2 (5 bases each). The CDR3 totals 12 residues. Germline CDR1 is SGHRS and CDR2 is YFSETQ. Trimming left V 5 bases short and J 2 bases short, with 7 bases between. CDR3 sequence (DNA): TGCGCCAGCAGGGGGGAACAAGAGACCCAGTACTTC. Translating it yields CASRGEQETQYF. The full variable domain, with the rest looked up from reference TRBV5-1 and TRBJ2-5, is KAGVTQTPRYLIKTRGQQVTLSCSPISGHRSVSWYQQTPGQGLQFLFEYFSETQRNKGNFPGRFSGRQFSNSRSEMNVSTLELGDSALYLCASRGEQETQYFGPGTRLLVL.

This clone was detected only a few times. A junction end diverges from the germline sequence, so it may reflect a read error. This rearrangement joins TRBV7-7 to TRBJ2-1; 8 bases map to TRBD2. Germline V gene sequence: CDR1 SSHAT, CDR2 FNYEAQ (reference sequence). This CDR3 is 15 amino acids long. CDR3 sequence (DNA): TGTGCTAGCAGCTTAGGGGTCAGCGGGGGCGATGAGCAGTTCTTC. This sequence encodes CASSLGVSGGDEQFF. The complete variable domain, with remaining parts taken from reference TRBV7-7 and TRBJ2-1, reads GAGVSQSPRYKVTKRGQDVTLRCDPISSHATLYWYQQALGQGPEFLTYFNYEAQPDKSGLPSDRFSAERPEGSISTLTIQRTEQRDSAMYRCASSLGVSGGDEQFFGPGTRLTVL.

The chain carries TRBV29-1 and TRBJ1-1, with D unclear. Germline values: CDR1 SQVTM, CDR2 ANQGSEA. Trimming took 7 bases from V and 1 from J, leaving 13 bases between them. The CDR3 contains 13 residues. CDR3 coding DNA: TGCAGCGCCGGAAGGGTGGAGAACACTGAAGCTTTCTTT. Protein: CSAGRVENTEAFF.

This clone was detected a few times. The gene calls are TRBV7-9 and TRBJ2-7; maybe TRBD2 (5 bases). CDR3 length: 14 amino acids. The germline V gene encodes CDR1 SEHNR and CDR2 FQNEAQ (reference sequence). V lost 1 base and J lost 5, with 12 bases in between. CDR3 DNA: TGTGCCAGCAGCTTAGGTTCCGGGGTCCACGAGCAGTACTTC. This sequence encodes CASSLGSGVHEQYF.

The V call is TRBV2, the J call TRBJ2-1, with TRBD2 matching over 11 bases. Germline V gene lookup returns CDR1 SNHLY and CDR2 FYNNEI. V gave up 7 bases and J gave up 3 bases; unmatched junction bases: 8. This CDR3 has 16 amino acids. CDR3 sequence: CASKTLGTSGYNEQFF. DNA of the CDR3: TGTGCCAGCAAGACCCTCGGGACTAGCGGCTACAATGAGCAGTTCTTC.

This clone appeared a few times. CDR3 sequence: CASSLLVGTDTQYF. CDR3 coding DNA: TGTGCCAGCAGCTTGCTGGTAGGCACAGATACGCAGTATTTT. This rearrangement joins TRBV6-5 to TRBJ2-3; no reliable D call. Trimming cost V 6 bases and J 1 base, with 11 bases left between them. Germline V CDR1 and CDR2: MNHEY, SVGAGI. This CDR3 is built from 14 residues.

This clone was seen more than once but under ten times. The CDR3 here is CASSSDRTKGTQYF. In DNA form, the CDR3 reads TGTGCCAGCAGTTCAGACCGGACTAAGGGGACCCAGTACTTC. J is TRBJ2-5 and V is TRBV7-9; D possibly corresponds to TRBD2 (6 bases). The germline V gene has CDR1 SEHNR and CDR2 FQNEAQ (reference sequence). The V end lost 6 bases, the J end lost 7 bases, and 18 bases lay between the germline ends. CDR3 size: 14 residues.

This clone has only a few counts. The CDR3 DNA is TGTGCCAGCAGTGAAGTAAATGGCTACACCTTC. Translating it yields CASSEVNGYTF. The chain links TRBV2 to TRBJ1-2, with D unclear. V was shortened by 1 base and J by 6 bases, with 3 bases between the two germline ends. The CDR3 loop spans 11 amino acids. Germline CDR1 and CDR2: SNHLY and FYNNEI. The entire variable domain, with the rest obtained from reference TRBV2 and TRBJ1-2, is as follows: EPEVTQTPSHQVTQMGQEVILRCVPISNHLYFYWYRQILGQKVEFLVSFYNNEISEKSEIFDDQFSVERPDGSNFTLKIRSTKLEDSAMYFCASSEVNGYTFGSGTRLTVV.

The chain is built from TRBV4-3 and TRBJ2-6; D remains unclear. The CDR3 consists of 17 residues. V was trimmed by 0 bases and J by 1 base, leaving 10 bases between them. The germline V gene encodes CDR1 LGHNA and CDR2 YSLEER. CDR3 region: CASSQEYRRSGANVLTF. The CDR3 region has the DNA TGCGCCAGCAGCCAAGAATATCGGCGATCTGGGGCCAACGTCCTGACTTTC.

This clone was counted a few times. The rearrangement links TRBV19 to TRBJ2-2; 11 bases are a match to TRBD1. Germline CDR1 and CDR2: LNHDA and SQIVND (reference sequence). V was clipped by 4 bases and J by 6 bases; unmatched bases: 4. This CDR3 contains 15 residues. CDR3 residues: CASSKGTGGSGELFF. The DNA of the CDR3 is TGTGCCAGTAGTAAAGGGACAGGGGGTTCCGGGGAGCTGTTTTTT.

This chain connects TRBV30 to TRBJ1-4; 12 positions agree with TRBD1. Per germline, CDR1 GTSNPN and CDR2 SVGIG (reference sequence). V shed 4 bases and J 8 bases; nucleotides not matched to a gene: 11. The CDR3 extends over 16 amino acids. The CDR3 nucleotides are TGTGCCTGGAAGGGACAGGGGGCTTCGCGAGGGGAAAAACTGTTTTTT. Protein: CAWKGQGASRGEKLFF.

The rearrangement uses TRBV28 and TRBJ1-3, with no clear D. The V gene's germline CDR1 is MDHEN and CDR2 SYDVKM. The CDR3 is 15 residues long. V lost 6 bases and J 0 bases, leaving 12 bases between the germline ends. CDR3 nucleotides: TGTGCCAGCAGGTCCGGACGGATCTCTGGAAACACCATATATTTT. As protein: CASRSGRISGNTIYF.

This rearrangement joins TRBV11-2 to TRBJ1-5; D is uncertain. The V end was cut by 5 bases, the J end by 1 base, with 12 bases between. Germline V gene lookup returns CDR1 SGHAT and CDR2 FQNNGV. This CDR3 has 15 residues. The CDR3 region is CASSNDGLSNQPQHF. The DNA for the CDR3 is TGTGCCAGCAGCAATGACGGGCTCAGCAATCAGCCCCAGCATTTT.

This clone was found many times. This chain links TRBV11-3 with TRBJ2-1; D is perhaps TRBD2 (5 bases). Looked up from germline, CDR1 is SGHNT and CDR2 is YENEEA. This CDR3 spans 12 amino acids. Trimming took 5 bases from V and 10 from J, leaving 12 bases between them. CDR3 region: CASSGRSSEQFF. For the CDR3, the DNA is TGTGCCAGCAGCGGGCGGTCTAGCGAGCAGTTCTTC.

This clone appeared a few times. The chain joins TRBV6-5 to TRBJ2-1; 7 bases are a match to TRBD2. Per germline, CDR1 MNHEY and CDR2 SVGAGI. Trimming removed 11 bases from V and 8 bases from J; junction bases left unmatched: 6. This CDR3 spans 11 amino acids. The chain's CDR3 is CAGRGVDEQFF. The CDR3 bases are TGTGCCGGTCGGGGGGTGGATGAGCAGTTCTTC.

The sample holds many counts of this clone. CDR3 DNA: TGTGCCAGTAGTTCCTTGGACAGCTTGGATACGCAGTATTTT. Its protein product is CASSSLDSLDTQYF. This chain joins TRBV19 and TRBJ2-3; possible D gene TRBD1, 6 bases. CDR1 and CDR2 (germline): LNHDA, SQIVND (reference sequence). The CDR3 runs 14 residues. The ends were cut back, 5 bases at V and 6 bases at J, with 15 bases in the middle.